Shown below are 11 T cell receptor beta chains from a single sample sequenced in a study of OX40 agonist ivuxolimab in advanced cancers. Sequencing was performed with immunoSEQ multiplex PCR; in TCRdb, only in-frame clones are kept and a portion is missing. Here the sample spans over 45,000 clones, about 83% being singletons. The source was CD4+ or CD8+ T cells sorted from blood, collected in a trial of the OX40 agonist ivuxolimab. These receptors were collected from an adult with an advanced solid tumor such as melanoma, head and neck, liver or kidney cancer.

The chain carries TRBV7-9 and TRBJ2-2; TRBD1 or TRBD2 may be the D gene (5 bases each). Per the germline V gene, CDR1 is SEHNR and CDR2 is FQNEAQ (reference sequence). Trimming pared 5 bases from V and 6 bases from J, leaving 10 bases between. The CDR3 sequence is 13 residues long. CDR3 sequence: CASSNQGAGELFF. The CDR3 bases are TGTGCCAGCAGCAACCAGGGAGCCGGGGAGCTGTTTTTT.

This sequence joins TRBV2 and TRBJ2-3, with TRBD2 as a possible D gene (6 bases). Germline assignment: CDR1 SNHLY and CDR2 FYNNEI. The CDR3 runs 15 residues. Trimming pared 6 bases from V and 7 bases from J, leaving 20 bases between. As DNA, the CDR3 is TGTGCCAGCAGGGCCCTCAGGGACTCGGCAAATACGCAGTATTTT. It yields the protein CASRALRDSANTQYF.

This clone has just one count. The gene calls are TRBV9 and TRBJ2-1; the D gene is possibly TRBD1 (6 bases). Germline V lookup: CDR1 SGDLS, CDR2 YYNGEE. Trimming left V 4 bases short and J 9 bases short, with 11 bases between. This CDR3 has 12 residues. The CDR3 reads CASSPTGREQFF. CDR3 DNA sequence: TGTGCCAGCAGCCCGACAGGTCGTGAGCAGTTCTTC.

This clone was counted a few times. This chain links TRBV11-3 with TRBJ2-1; a weak D match, TRBD2 (6 bases). The ends were cut back, 1 base at V and 4 bases at J, with 8 bases in the middle. CDR1 SGHNT and CDR2 YENEEA come from the germline V gene. This CDR3 is built from 14 residues. CDR3 sequence: CASSLGRDYNEQFF. CDR3 nucleotides: TGTGCCAGCAGCTTAGGGCGGGATTACAATGAGCAGTTCTTC.

The DNA for the CDR3 is TGTGCCAGCAGTGAGGGACAGGGGACCTACGAGCAGTACTTC. Amino acid sequence: CASSEGQGTYEQYF. The chain links TRBV6-1 to TRBJ2-7; 10 nucleotides line up with TRBD1. The junction had 1 base not matched to a gene; V was cut back by 3 bases and J by 2 bases. This CDR3 is 14 amino acids long. Germline values: CDR1 MNHNS, CDR2 SASEGT.

The chain uses TRBV5-1 and TRBJ2-1, with 8 bases lining up with TRBD2. This CDR3 contains 15 residues. Trimming cost V 2 bases and J 1 base; bases outside gene matches: 2. The V gene's germline CDR1 is SGHRS and CDR2 YFSETQ. The chain's CDR3 is CASSFSGISYNEQFF. Here the CDR3 DNA reads TGCGCCAGCAGCTTTAGCGGGATTTCCTACAATGAGCAGTTCTTC.

This rearrangement joins TRBV2 to TRBJ1-5; D is unclear. This CDR3 has 14 residues. Trimming took off 4 bases at V and 2 bases at J, with 9 bases between the two ends. Germline V gives CDR1 SNHLY, CDR2 FYNNEI. The CDR3 loop is CASSASLGNQPQHF. In nucleotides, the CDR3 is TGTGCCAGCAGTGCGTCGCTAGGCAATCAGCCCCAGCATTTT.

The V and J genes are TRBV29-1 and TRBJ2-5; TRBD1 agrees at 8 bases. This CDR3 has 13 residues. J gave up 4 bases and V 5 bases, and 6 bases lay outside the gene matches. Germline CDR1 and CDR2: SQVTM and ANQGSEA. The DNA of the CDR3 is TGCAGCGTTTCTTGGACAGGGCGAGAGACCCAGTACTTC. Translated: CSVSWTGRETQYF.

The J gene is TRBJ1-1, the V gene TRBV7-9, with D possibly matching TRBD1 (6 bases). This CDR3 has 15 residues. V dropped 2 bases and J dropped 4 bases, with 14 bases sitting between them. CDR1 is SEHNR and CDR2 is FQNEAQ in the germline V gene (reference sequence). CDR3 sequence (DNA): TGTGCCAGCAGCTTATATATAGCAGGGGCCACTGAAGCTTTCTTT. Amino acids: CASSLYIAGATEAFF. The complete variable domain, with remaining parts taken from reference TRBV7-9 and TRBJ1-1, reads DTGVSQNPRHKITKRGQNVTFRCDPISEHNRLYWYRQTLGQGPEFLTYFQNEAQLEKSRLLSDRFSAERPKGSFSTLEIQRTEQGDSAMYLCASSLYIAGATEAFFGQGTRLTVV.

The CDR3 protein is CASSLRDRGLAGEQFF. Here the CDR3 DNA reads TGTGCCAGCAGCTTAAGGGACAGGGGACTAGCGGGAGAGCAGTTCTTC. The chain links TRBV7-9 to TRBJ2-1, with 13 positions matching TRBD2. The CDR3 runs 16 residues. The trim removed 2 bases at V and 10 bases at J, leaving 8 bases unmatched. In germline, CDR1 is SEHNR, CDR2 FQNEAQ (reference sequence).

The chain employs TRBV27 and TRBJ1-2; a weak D match, TRBD1 (5 bases). This CDR3 comprises 15 residues. Trimming stripped 5 bases from V and 1 base from J, with 14 bases between. The V gene's germline CDR1 is MNHEY and CDR2 SMNVEV (reference sequence). CDR3 region: CASSAADSLNYGYTF. Here the CDR3 DNA reads TGTGCCAGCAGTGCCGCAGACAGCCTTAACTATGGCTACACCTTC.